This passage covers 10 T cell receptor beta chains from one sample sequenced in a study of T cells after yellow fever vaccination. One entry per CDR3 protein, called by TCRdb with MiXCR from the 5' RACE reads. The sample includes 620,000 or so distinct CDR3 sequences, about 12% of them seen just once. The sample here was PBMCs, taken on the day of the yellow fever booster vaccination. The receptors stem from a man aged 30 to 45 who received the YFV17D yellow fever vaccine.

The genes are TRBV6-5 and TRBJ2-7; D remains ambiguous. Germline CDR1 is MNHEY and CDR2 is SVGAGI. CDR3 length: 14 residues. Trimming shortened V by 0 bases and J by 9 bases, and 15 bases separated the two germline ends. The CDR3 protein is CASSYSILGIGQYF. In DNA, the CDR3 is TGTGCCAGCAGTTACTCGATATTAGGGATCGGGCAGTACTTC.

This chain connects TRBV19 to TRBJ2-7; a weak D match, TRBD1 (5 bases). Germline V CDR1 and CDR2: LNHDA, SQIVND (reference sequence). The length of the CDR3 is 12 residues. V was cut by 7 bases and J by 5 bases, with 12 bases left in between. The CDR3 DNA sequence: TGTGCCAGTACAGCAGGGCCCAACGAGCAGTACTTC. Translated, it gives CASTAGPNEQYF.

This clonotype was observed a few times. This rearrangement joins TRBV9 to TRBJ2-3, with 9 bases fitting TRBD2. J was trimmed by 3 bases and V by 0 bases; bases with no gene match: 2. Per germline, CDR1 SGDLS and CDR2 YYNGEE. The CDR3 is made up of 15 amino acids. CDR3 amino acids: CASSVVTSGTDTQYF. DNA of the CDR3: TGTGCCAGCAGCGTAGTTACTAGCGGGACAGATACGCAGTATTTT.

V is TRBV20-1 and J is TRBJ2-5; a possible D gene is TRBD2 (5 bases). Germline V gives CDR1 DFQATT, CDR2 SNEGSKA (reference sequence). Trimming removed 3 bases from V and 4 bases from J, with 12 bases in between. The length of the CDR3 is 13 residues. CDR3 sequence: CSASKDGGETQYF. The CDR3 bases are TGCAGTGCTAGTAAGGATGGAGGAGAGACCCAGTACTTC.

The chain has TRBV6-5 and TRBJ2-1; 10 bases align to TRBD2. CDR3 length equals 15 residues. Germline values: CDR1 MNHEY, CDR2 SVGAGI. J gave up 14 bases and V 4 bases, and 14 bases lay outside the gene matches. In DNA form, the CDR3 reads TGTGCCAGCAGTTTAGATCCCAAAGCGGGAGGGCCTGAGTTCTTC. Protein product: CASSLDPKAGGPEFF.

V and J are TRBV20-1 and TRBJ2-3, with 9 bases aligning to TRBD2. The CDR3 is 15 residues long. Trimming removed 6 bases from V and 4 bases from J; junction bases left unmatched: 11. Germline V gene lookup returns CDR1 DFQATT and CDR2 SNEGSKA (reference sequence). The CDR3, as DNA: TGCAGTGCCACCACGCTAGCGGGATTATCAGATACGCAGTATTTT. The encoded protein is CSATTLAGLSDTQYF.

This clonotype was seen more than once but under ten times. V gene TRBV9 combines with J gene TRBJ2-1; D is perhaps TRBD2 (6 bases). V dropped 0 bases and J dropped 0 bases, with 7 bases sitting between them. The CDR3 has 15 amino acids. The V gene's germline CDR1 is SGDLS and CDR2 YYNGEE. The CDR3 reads CASSVEGLSYNEQFF. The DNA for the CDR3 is TGTGCCAGCAGCGTAGAGGGACTCTCCTACAATGAGCAGTTCTTC.

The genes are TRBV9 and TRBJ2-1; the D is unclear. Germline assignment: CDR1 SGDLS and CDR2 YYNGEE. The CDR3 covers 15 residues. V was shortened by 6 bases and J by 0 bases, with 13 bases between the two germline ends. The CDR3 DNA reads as TGTGCCAGCACCCCCTCAATTAGCTCCTACAATGAGCAGTTCTTC. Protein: CASTPSISSYNEQFF.

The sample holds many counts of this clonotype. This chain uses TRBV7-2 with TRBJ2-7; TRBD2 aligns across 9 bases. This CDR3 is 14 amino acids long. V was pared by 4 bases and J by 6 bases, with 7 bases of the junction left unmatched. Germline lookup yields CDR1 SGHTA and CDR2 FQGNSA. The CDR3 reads CASSSGLAVGEQYF. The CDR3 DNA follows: TGTGCCAGCAGCTCGGGACTAGCAGTAGGCGAGCAGTACTTC.

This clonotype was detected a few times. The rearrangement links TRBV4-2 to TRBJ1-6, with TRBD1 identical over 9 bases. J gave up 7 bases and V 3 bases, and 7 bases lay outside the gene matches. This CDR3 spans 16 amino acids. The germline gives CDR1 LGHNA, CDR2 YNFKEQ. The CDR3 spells CASSQPGQGGNSPLHF. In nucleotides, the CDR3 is TGTGCCAGCAGCCAGCCGGGACAGGGTGGCAATTCACCCCTCCACTTT.